This T cell receptor beta chain emerged from a study of T cells in women clearing cervical HPV infection. The overall study: Donors had HPV16-related CIN3 or worse; 2 had invasive cancer. Controls gave blood once infection was undetectable; cases at lesion identification.

Produced via immunoSEQ multiplex PCR; TCRdb's table is partial and in-frame only. The repertoire shows fewer than 40,000 clones; the top ten hold about 7%. Findings and limits, study-wide: TRBV6-7 abundance was lower in cases than controls (around 0.1% versus 0.15%).

Looked up from germline, CDR1 is GTSNPN and CDR2 is SVGIG (reference sequence). Trimming shortened V by 7 bases and J by 1 base, and 10 bases separated the two germline ends. The CDR3 totals 12 residues. As to this clone: Its antigen is not known. The sequence runs out 3 residues before the end of the CDR3; the remainder is reconstructed from the germline J gene.

Cervical HPV DNA detected by MY09/MY11 PCR, typed by dot-blot. This clonotype was sampled from a woman between 18 and 75 years old with a cervical HPV16 infection that either progressed to CIN3+ or cleared (not recorded which). The sequencing sample was made of blood buffy coat. This chain connects TRBV30 to TRBJ1-1; D gene unclear. CDR3 residues: CASGLTNTEAFF. Incomplete CDR3 DNA: TGTGCCTCCGGACTGACGAACACTGAA.